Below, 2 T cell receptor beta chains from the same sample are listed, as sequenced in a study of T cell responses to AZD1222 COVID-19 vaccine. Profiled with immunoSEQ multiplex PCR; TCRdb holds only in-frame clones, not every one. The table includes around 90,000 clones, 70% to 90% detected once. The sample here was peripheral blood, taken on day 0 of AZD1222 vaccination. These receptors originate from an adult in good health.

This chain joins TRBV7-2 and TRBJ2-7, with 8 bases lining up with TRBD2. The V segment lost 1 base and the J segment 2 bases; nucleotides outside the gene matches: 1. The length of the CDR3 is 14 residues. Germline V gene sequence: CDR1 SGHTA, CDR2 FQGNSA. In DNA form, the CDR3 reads TGTGCCAGCAGCTTAGTCGGGGGGGCCTACGAGCAGTACTTC. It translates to CASSLVGGAYEQYF. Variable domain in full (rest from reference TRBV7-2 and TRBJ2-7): GAGVSQSPSNKVTEKGKDVELRCDPISGHTALYWYRQSLGQGLEFLIYFQGNSAPDKSGLPSDRFSAERTGGSVSTLTIQRTQQEDSAVYLCASSLVGGAYEQYFGPGTRLTVT.

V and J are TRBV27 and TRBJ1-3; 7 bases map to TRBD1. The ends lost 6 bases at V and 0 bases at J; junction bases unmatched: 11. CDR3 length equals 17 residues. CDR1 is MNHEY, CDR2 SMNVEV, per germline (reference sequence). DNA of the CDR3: TGTGCCAGCAGCCCAGGAAGGGGGCCAATCTCTGGAAACACCATATATTTT. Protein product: CASSPGRGPISGNTIYF.